This entry lists 20 T cell receptor beta chains sequenced from one sample in a study of PD-1 blockade in mismatch repair-deficient tumors. Repertoires were generated with immunoSEQ multiplex PCR, while TCRdb's copy carries only in-frame clones and drops some. The repertoire holds some 110,000 clones, with roughly 80% as singletons. The sample consisted of peripheral blood, taken around 60 weeks after starting pembrolizumab. These receptors all stem from an adult with mismatch repair-deficient cancer.

This chain connects TRBV2 to TRBJ2-3; the D gene is possibly TRBD2 (6 bases). The V end lost 7 bases, the J end lost 0 bases, and 11 bases lay between the germline ends. Germline CDR1 and CDR2: SNHLY and FYNNEI. The CDR3 loop spans 14 amino acids. In DNA form, the CDR3 reads TGTGCCAGCAAGGGAGGAACTAGCACAGATACGCAGTATTTT. Protein product: CASKGGTSTDTQYF.

This clone was picked up one time. The rearrangement joins TRBV4-1 to TRBJ2-7, with D unresolved. CDR3 length: 13 amino acids. Between the trimmed V and J ends, which lost 0 bases and 6 bases, there was a span of 9 bases. CDR1 is MGHRA and CDR2 is YSYEKL in the germline V gene. CDR3 protein: CASSQEPRSEQYF. The CDR3 DNA is TGCGCCAGCAGCCAAGAGCCCCGGTCCGAGCAGTACTTC.

The rearrangement links TRBV10-1 to TRBJ2-3; D unclear. Germline CDR1 and CDR2: WNHNN and SYGVQD (reference sequence). This CDR3 is 11 amino acids long. V shed 5 bases and J shed 6 bases, with 6 bases lying between them. CDR3 region: CASSMADTQYF. The CDR3 nucleotides read TGCGCCAGCAGTATGGCGGATACGCAGTATTTT.

The V gene is TRBV14, the J gene TRBJ1-2, with 7 bases matching TRBD1. V was clipped by 4 bases and J by 3 bases; unmatched bases: 11. The CDR3 covers 16 residues. CDR1 SGHDN and CDR2 FVKESK come from the germline V gene. CDR3 coding DNA: TGTGCCAGCAGCCCTTTCGGGGCAGGGGGGTACTATGGCTACACCTTC. Amino acids: CASSPFGAGGYYGYTF.

V gene TRBV27 combines with J gene TRBJ2-5, with 8 bases aligning to TRBD2. The CDR3 has 17 residues. Germline-derived CDR1 and CDR2 are MNHEY and SMNVEV (reference sequence). V trimming: 6 bases; J trimming: 5 bases; junction bases outside the gene matches: 17. In DNA form, the CDR3 reads TGTGCCAGCAGACGGTTGGGGCTAGCGGGCCTCGGGGAGACCCAGTACTTC. Protein product: CASRRLGLAGLGETQYF.

The chain employs TRBV11-3 and TRBJ2-2; TRBD2 might be the D (5 bases). Germline V lookup: CDR1 SGHNT, CDR2 YENEEA. V was cut by 5 bases and J by 6 bases, with 13 bases left in between. The CDR3 has 14 residues. This chain's CDR3 is CASSTTSSSGELFF. In DNA form, the CDR3 reads TGTGCCAGCAGCACCACTAGTAGCTCCGGGGAGCTGTTTTTT.

The chain employs TRBV7-3 and TRBJ2-3; 8 bases line up with TRBD2. The CDR3 totals 16 residues. V lost 1 base and J lost 4; bases outside the gene matches: 7. Germline V lookup: CDR1 SGHTA, CDR2 FQGTGA. The CDR3 region has the DNA TGTGCCAGCAGCTTAAGGACGGGAGGGACCCCAGATACGCAGTATTTT. Protein sequence: CASSLRTGGTPDTQYF.

The chain recombines TRBV4-1 with TRBJ2-4; TRBD1 might be the D (6 bases). Germline V gene sequence: CDR1 MGHRA, CDR2 YSYEKL. Trimming stripped 6 bases from V and 6 bases from J, with 12 bases between. The CDR3 contains 13 residues. CDR3 DNA: TGCGCCAGCAGTTCACTAGGGGGAAACATTCAGTACTTC. It encodes CASSSLGGNIQYF.

The chain recombines TRBV19 with TRBJ2-2; D gene uncertain. V gave up 6 bases and J gave up 2 bases, with 10 bases separating them. CDR1 and CDR2 (germline): LNHDA, SQIVND (reference sequence). The CDR3 spans 14 residues. The CDR3, as DNA: TGTGCCAGTAGATTTTTAGAAAACACCGGGGAGCTGTTTTTT. Translation: CASRFLENTGELFF. Together with reference TRBV19 and TRBJ2-2, the CDR3 gives the full variable domain: DGGITQSPKYLFRKEGQNVTLSCEQNLNHDAMYWYRQDPGQGLRLIYYSQIVNDFQKGDIAEGYSVSREKKESFPLTVTSAQKNPTAFYLCASRFLENTGELFFGEGSRLTVL.

The J gene is TRBJ2-1, the V gene TRBV4-1; TRBD2 agrees at 12 bases. V was clipped by 4 bases and J by 4 bases; unmatched bases: 2. This CDR3 is 15 amino acids long. In germline, CDR1 is MGHRA, CDR2 YSYEKL. DNA for the CDR3: TGCGCCAGCAGCCCGGGACTAGCGGGTTACAATGAGCAGTTCTTC. Protein product: CASSPGLAGYNEQFF.

The chain couples TRBV15 to TRBJ1-1; TRBD1 matches 7 bases. Per germline, CDR1 LNHNV and CDR2 YYDKDF (reference sequence). The CDR3 has 14 residues. Trimming took 2 bases from V and 11 from J; bases not matched to a gene: 11. The CDR3 sequence is CATSRWSGQFEAFF. The CDR3 DNA reads TGTGCCACCAGCAGATGGTCGGGACAGTTTGAGGCTTTCTTT.

The chain joins TRBV7-9 to TRBJ2-1; D gene uncertain. This CDR3 comprises 11 residues. Trimming cost V 10 bases and J 8 bases, with 12 bases left between them. CDR1 is SEHNR and CDR2 is FQNEAQ in the germline V gene (reference sequence). The CDR3 is CATTGLDEQFF. The CDR3 DNA sequence: TGTGCCACCACTGGCTTGGATGAGCAGTTCTTC.

CDR3 nucleotide sequence: TGTGCCAGCAGCACTATTACCGGGACTAGCGGGAACACCGGGGAGCTGTTTTTT. Translation gives CASSTITGTSGNTGELFF. The J gene is TRBJ2-2, the V gene TRBV9; TRBD2 agrees at 11 bases. The germline gives CDR1 SGDLS, CDR2 YYNGEE. The CDR3 sequence is 18 residues long. V was pared by 4 bases and J by 1 base, with 9 bases of the junction left unmatched.

The chain carries TRBV2 and TRBJ2-1; 8 nucleotides agree with TRBD2. CDR1 and CDR2 (germline): SNHLY, FYNNEI. The V segment lost 6 bases and the J segment 6 bases; nucleotides outside the gene matches: 10. CDR3 size: 15 residues. DNA of the CDR3: TGTGCCAGCAGATTTACTAGCGGACTTTTCAATGAGCAGTTCTTC. It yields the protein CASRFTSGLFNEQFF.

This clone came up once. Other DNA sequences from this sample encode an identical CDR3 as well. CDR3 sequence reads: CASSLKSGWETQYF. CDR3 DNA: TGTGCCAGCAGCTTGAAAAGCGGGTGGGAGACCCAGTACTTC. The chain joins TRBV5-6 to TRBJ2-5, with D possibly matching TRBD2 (6 bases). This CDR3 region has 14 residues. The germline gives CDR1 SGHDT, CDR2 YYEEEE. The ends were cut back, 1 base at V and 5 bases at J, with 12 bases in the middle.

The V gene is TRBV7-2, the J gene TRBJ2-5; D is possibly TRBD2 (6 bases). In germline, CDR1 is SGHTA, CDR2 FQGNSA. The CDR3 totals 16 residues. V was pared by 1 base and J by 5 bases, with 17 bases between. CDR3 protein: CASSLVGGTLGETQYF. The CDR3 DNA is TGTGCCAGCAGCTTAGTGGGCGGGACTTTGGGGGAGACCCAGTACTTC.

The genes are TRBV5-4 and TRBJ2-1; 9 positions agree with TRBD2. The CDR3 extends over 16 amino acids. Germline V gene lookup returns CDR1 SGHNT and CDR2 YYREEE (reference sequence). The J segment lost 5 bases and the V segment lost 4 bases, leaving 10 bases of the junction unmatched. CDR3 sequence: CASSSSGSGGHNEQFF. The CDR3, as DNA: TGTGCCAGCAGCAGTAGCGGGAGCGGAGGGCACAATGAGCAGTTCTTC.

The rearrangement uses TRBV7-8 and TRBJ2-7; D gene unclear. Between the trimmed V and J ends, which lost 1 base and 3 bases, there was a span of 10 bases. CDR3 size: 14 residues. Germline V lookup: CDR1 SGHVS, CDR2 FQNEAQ. The CDR3 DNA follows: TGTGCCAGCAGCTTAGAGGTCAGTTACTACGAGCAGTACTTC. Its protein product is CASSLEVSYYEQYF.

This chain connects TRBV7-2 to TRBJ2-7, with D unclear. The V and J ends lost 2 bases and 0 bases respectively, with 5 bases between them. CDR1 and CDR2 from the germline V gene are SGHTA and FQGNSA. This CDR3 region has 13 residues. DNA of the CDR3: TGTGCCAGCAGCTTAAGGGCCTCCTACGAGCAGTACTTC. Its protein is CASSLRASYEQYF.

This clone was counted between two and nine times. The chain has TRBV4-1 and TRBJ2-7; weak D call: TRBD1 (6 bases). Trimming left V 4 bases short and J 0 bases short, with 13 bases between. Germline V gene data show CDR1 as MGHRA and CDR2 as YSYEKL. The length of the CDR3 is 15 residues. The CDR3 region is CASSRRMDSSYEQYF. The CDR3, as DNA: TGCGCCAGCAGCCGTAGGATGGACAGCTCCTACGAGCAGTACTTC.